The 6 T cell receptor beta chains below come from one sample, sequenced in a study of monozygotic twins with inflammatory bowel disease. TCRdb derives one entry per CDR3 protein from the 5' RACE reads, leaving out DNA. The specimen's table records about 300,000 distinct CDR3 sequences. Material: blood. The receptor set was obtained from a human donor with ulcerative colitis or Crohn's disease, or a healthy co-twin of an affected twin (not recorded which).

The chain is built from TRBV20-1 and TRBJ2-1; TCRdb proposes TRBD1, but this gene call is untestable without DNA. CDR3 length equals 17 residues. In germline, CDR1 is DFQATT, CDR2 SNEGSKA (reference sequence). CDR3 residues: CSARSVQGDQRYNEQFF.

The chain carries TRBV5-1 and TRBJ2-2; TCRdb proposes TRBD2, but this gene call is untestable without DNA. There are 15 residues in the CDR3. Germline V CDR1 and CDR2: SGHRS, YFSETQ. The CDR3 spells CATREMATNTGELFF.

The V call is TRBV7-9, the J call TRBJ2-7; without DNA, the TCRdb call of TRBD2 cannot be checked. The CDR3 has 16 residues. The germline gives CDR1 SEHNR, CDR2 FQNEAQ (reference sequence). The CDR3 protein is CASTLLSREGHYEQYF. Combining the CDR3 with reference TRBV7-9 and TRBJ2-7 gives the whole variable domain DTGVSQNPRHKITKRGQNVTFRCDPISEHNRLYWYRQTLGQGPEFLTYFQNEAQLEKSRLLSDRFSAERPKGSFSTLEIQRTEQGDSAMYLCASTLLSREGHYEQYFGPGTRLTVT.

V is TRBV4-3 and J is TRBJ2-7; checking the TCRdb D call of TRBD1 is not possible without DNA. Germline V gives CDR1 LGHNA, CDR2 YSLEER. This CDR3 contains 15 residues. This CDR3 reads CASSQEGQGRYEQYF.

This chain joins TRBV20-1 and TRBJ2-2; TCRdb's D call of TRBD1 is untestable without DNA. The germline CDR1 and CDR2 sequences are DFQATT and SNEGSKA (reference sequence). CDR3 length equals 14 residues. The CDR3 spells CSADTGGGTGELFF.

The rearrangement links TRBV6-5 to TRBJ2-7; TCRdb's D gene call, TRBD1, goes unchecked for lack of DNA. In germline, CDR1 is MNHEY, CDR2 SVGAGI. This CDR3 spans 15 amino acids. The CDR3 is CASSYSRTGPTEQYF.